The 8 T cell receptor beta chains reported below all come from one sample, sequenced in a study of sequential checkpoint blockade in melanoma. Sequencing used immunoSEQ multiplex PCR; TCRdb keeps in-frame clones, though not all of them. Of about 12,000 clones detected, about 79% appear once; the ten largest clones hold under 75%. Treatment of the sample: randomized to nivolumab then ipilimumab (arm A) or the reverse (arm B). The sequences come from CD8+ T cells sorted from blood (inferred from file names), collected from a patient given nivolumab and ipilimumab in sequence. The origin of the receptors is a human donor with melanoma.

This rearrangement joins TRBV4-2 to TRBJ2-7; 7 bases agree with TRBD2. The CDR3 totals 16 residues. Trimming removed 0 bases from V and 5 bases from J; junction bases left unmatched: 10. Germline V gene lookup returns CDR1 LGHNA and CDR2 YNFKEQ. CDR3 DNA sequence: TGTGCCAGCAGCCAAGATCTGGCGGGAGAAGGCGACGAGCAGTACTTC. This translates into CASSQDLAGEGDEQYF.

The rearrangement links TRBV28 to TRBJ1-1; TRBD1 might be the D (6 bases). The CDR3 extends over 13 amino acids. Trimming cost V 6 bases and J 1 base, with 9 bases left between them. The germline V gene encodes CDR1 MDHEN and CDR2 SYDVKM. CDR3 amino acids: CASREGENTEAFF. The CDR3 DNA sequence: TGTGCCAGCAGAGAGGGGGAGAACACTGAAGCTTTCTTT.

This clone occurred a few times. CDR3 coding DNA: TGTGCCAGCAGTGAGTTAGGCTCCGGACAGCCCTCACTGTTTTTT. Translation gives CASSELGSGQPSLFF. The chain couples TRBV25-1 to TRBJ1-4; D is perhaps TRBD1 (6 bases). Between the trimmed V and J ends, which lost 3 bases and 13 bases, there was a span of 21 bases. The CDR3 sequence is 15 residues long. Germline assignment: CDR1 MGHDK and CDR2 SYGVNS.

V and J are TRBV4-2 and TRBJ2-7; D not certain. The V gene's germline CDR1 is LGHNA and CDR2 YNFKEQ. V shed 0 bases and J shed 2 bases, with 11 bases lying between them. The CDR3 is made up of 15 amino acids. As DNA, the CDR3 is TGTGCCAGCAGCCAAGAGTTTGGGCCCCCCTACGAGCAGTACTTC. Its protein product is CASSQEFGPPYEQYF.

This chain uses TRBV28 with TRBJ2-7; possible D gene TRBD1, 6 bases. Trimming removed 5 bases from V and 2 bases from J, with 13 bases in between. The CDR3 is 14 amino acids. Germline V gene data show CDR1 as MDHEN and CDR2 as SYDVKM. The CDR3 DNA reads TGTGCCAGCAGTCTTCGACAGGCCCCCTACGAGCAGTACTTC. Protein: CASSLRQAPYEQYF.

CDR3 nucleotide sequence: TGTGCCAGCAGTGAAGAAACTAGCGGGAGCTATGAGCAGTTCTTC. It specifies CASSEETSGSYEQFF. The chain has TRBV6-1 and TRBJ2-1; TRBD2 agrees at 11 bases. The CDR3 has 15 amino acids. In germline, CDR1 is MNHNS, CDR2 SASEGT. V trimming: 1 base; J trimming: 8 bases; junction bases outside the gene matches: 4.

J is TRBJ2-1 and V is TRBV7-9, with TRBD2 matching over 10 bases. The germline V gene encodes CDR1 SEHNR and CDR2 FQNEAQ (reference sequence). The CDR3 has 14 amino acids. V dropped 3 bases and J dropped 6; count of bases not matched to a gene: 2. The CDR3 bases are TGTGCCAGCAGCTTCAGCGGGGGGGGCAATGAGCAGTTCTTC. Protein product: CASSFSGGGNEQFF.

This clone is classed as medium-sized. V and J are TRBV5-4 and TRBJ1-3; unclear D gene. CDR1 and CDR2 (germline): SGHNT, YYREEE (reference sequence). The CDR3 runs 14 residues. V lost 3 bases and J lost 0, with 7 bases in between. CDR3 DNA sequence: TGTGCCAGCAGCTCCCCGGTCTCTGGAAACACCATATATTTT. This translates into CASSSPVSGNTIYF.